This T cell receptor (beta chain) was identified during a study of cytomegalovirus exposure and HLA in healthy donors. Study summary: The roughly 100 million unique TCR beta sequences, from 150 million to 200 million T cells, were found by an earlier analysis. Study results and caveats: In an earlier analysis, most TCR beta V segments were productive about 87% or about 30% of the time. In most subjects, TCR beta sequences reportedly gave accurate predictions of HLA-A and HLA-B alleles.

The CDR3 has 13 amino acids. The germline V and J ends were trimmed by 3 bases and 5 bases, with 11 bases remaining between them. The V gene's germline CDR1 is KGHSH and CDR2 LQKENI. As for this clone: Its antigen is currently unknown.

The PCR ran on 60 Vbeta and 13 Jbeta primers. Profiling relied on immunoSEQ multiplex PCR, and the TCRdb table lists in-frame clones only, not all of them. The table lists around 150,000 clones, 80% of them singletons. The chain combines TRBV18 with TRBJ2-7; D not resolved. The sample was PBMCs. This sequence originates from a man aged 35-49 years in good health and CMV-seropositive. The CDR3 here is CASSPRISHEQYF. In DNA form, the CDR3 reads TGTGCCAGCTCACCGAGGATTTCCCACGAGCAGTACTTC.